The present entry profiles one TCR beta chain with its context. The data were obtained in a study of cytomegalovirus exposure and HLA in healthy donors. Only in-frame clones appear in the TCRdb table, and some are missing; sequencing was by immunoSEQ multiplex PCR. Of about 150,000 clones detected, around 90% appear once; the ten largest clones hold 2.5% to 3%. Trimming removed 6 bases from V and 4 bases from J, with 18 bases in between. Germline assignment: CDR1 MNHEY and CDR2 SMNVEV (reference sequence). The CDR3 sequence is 15 residues long. The chain has TRBV27 and TRBJ1-2; the D gene is possibly TRBD1 (6 bases). This receptor was taken from a man aged 18 to 35 in good health and CMV-seronegative. Sequences were obtained from PBMCs. CDR3 in DNA: TGTGCCAGCAGCCCTAGGGGGGGCTTAAGCTATGGCTACACCTTC. It translates to CASSPRGGLSYGYTF.